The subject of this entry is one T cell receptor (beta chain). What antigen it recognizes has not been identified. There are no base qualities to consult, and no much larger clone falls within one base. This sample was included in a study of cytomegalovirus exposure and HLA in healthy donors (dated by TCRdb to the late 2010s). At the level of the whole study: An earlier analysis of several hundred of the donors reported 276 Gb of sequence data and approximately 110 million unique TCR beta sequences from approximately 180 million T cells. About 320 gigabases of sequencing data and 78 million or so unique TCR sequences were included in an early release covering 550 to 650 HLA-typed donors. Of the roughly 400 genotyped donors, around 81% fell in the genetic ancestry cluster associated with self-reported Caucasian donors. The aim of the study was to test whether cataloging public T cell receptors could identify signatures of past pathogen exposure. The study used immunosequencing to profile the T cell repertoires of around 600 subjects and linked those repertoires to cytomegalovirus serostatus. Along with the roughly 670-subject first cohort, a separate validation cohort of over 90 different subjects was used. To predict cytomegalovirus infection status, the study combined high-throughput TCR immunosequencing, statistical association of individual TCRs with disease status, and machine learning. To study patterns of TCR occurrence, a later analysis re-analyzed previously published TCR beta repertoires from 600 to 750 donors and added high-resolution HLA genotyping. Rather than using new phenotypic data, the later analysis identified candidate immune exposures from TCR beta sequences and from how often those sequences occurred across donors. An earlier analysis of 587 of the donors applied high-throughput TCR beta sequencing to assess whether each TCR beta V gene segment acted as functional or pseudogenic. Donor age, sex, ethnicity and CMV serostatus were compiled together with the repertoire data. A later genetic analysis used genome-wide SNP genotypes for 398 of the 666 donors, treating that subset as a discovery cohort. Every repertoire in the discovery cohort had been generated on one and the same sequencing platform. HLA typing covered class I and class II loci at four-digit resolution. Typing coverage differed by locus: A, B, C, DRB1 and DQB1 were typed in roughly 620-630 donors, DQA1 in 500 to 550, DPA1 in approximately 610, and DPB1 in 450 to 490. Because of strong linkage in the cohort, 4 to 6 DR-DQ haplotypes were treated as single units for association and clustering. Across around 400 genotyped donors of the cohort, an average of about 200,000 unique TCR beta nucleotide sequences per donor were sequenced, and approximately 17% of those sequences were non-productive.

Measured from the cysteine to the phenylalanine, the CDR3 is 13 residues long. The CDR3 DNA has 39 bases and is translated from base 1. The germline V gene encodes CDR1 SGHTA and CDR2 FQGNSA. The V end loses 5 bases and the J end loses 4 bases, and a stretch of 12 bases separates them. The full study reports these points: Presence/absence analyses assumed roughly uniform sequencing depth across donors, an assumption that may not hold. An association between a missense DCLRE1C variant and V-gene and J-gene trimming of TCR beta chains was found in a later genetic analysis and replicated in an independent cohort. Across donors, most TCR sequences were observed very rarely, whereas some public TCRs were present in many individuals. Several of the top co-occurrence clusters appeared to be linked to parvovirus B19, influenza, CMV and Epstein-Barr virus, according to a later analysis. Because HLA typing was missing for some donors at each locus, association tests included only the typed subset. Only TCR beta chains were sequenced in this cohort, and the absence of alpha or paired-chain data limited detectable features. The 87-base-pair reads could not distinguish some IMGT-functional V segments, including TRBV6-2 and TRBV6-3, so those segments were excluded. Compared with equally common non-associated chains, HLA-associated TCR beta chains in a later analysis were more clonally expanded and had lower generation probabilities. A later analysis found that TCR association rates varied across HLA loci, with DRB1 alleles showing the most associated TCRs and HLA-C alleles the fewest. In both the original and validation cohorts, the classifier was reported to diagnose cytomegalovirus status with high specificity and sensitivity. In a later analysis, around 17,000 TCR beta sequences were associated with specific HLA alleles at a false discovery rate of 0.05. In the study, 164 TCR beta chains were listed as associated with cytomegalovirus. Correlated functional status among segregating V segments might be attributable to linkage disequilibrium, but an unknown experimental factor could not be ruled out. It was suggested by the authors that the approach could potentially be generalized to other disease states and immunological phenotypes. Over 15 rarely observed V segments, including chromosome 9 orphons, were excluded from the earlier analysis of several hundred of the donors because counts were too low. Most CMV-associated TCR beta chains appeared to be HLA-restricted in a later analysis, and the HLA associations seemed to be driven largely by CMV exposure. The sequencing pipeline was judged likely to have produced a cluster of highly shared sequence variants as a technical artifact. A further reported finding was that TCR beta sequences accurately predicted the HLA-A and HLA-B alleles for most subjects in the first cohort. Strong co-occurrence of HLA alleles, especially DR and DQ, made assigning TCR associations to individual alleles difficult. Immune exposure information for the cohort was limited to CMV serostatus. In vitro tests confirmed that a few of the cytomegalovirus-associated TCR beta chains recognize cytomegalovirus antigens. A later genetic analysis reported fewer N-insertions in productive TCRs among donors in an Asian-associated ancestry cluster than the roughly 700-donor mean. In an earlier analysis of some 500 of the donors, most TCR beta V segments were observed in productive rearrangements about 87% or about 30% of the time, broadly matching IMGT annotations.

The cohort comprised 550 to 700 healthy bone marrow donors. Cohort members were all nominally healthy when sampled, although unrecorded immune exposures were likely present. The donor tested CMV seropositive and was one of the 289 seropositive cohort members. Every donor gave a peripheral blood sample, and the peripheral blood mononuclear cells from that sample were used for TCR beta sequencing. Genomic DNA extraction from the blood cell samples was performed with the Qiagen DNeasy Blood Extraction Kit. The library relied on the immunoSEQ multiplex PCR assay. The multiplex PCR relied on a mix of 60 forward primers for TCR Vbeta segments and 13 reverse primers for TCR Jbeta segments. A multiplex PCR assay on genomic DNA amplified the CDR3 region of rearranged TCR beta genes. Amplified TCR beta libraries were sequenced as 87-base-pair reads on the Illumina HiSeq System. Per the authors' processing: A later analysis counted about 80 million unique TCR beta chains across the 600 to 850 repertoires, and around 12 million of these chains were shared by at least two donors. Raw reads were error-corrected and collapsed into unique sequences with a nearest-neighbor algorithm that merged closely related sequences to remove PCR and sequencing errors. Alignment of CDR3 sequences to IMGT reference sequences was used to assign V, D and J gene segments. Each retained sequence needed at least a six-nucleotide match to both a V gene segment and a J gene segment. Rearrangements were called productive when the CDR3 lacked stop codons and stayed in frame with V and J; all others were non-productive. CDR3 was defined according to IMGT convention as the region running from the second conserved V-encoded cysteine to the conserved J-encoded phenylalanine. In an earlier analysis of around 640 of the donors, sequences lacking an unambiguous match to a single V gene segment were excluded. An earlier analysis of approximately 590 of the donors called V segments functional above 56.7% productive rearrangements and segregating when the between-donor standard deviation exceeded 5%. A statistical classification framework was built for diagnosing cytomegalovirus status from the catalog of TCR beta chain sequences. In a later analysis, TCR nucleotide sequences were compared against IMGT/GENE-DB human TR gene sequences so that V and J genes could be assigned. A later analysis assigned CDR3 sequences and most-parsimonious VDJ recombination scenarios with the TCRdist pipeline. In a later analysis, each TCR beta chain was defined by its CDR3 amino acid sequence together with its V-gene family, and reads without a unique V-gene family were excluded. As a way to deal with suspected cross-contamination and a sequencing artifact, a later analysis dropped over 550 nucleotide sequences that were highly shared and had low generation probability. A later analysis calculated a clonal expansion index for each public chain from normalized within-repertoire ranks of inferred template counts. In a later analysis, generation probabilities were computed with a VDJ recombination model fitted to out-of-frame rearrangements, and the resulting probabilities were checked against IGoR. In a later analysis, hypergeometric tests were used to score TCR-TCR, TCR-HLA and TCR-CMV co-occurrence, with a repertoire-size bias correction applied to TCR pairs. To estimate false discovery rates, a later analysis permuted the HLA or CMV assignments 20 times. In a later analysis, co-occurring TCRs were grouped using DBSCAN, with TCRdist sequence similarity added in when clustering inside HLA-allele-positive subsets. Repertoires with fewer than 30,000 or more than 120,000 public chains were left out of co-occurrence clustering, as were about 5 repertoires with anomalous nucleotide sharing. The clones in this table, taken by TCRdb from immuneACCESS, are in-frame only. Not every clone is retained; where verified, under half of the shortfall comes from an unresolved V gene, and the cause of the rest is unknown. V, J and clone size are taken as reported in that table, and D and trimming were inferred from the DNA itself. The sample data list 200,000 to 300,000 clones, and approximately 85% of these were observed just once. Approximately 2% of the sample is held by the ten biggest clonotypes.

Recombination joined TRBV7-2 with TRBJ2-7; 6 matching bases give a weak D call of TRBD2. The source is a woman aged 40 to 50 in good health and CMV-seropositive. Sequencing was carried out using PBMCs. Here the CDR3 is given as CASSSPGLYEQYF. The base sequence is TGTGCCAGCAGCAGCCCGGGACTTTACGAGCAGTACTTC.